Presented here are 5 T cell receptor beta chains from one specimen sequenced in a study of blood T cell repertoires in COVID-19. Some clones are missing from TCRdb's copy, which holds only in-frame ones; the method was immunoSEQ multiplex PCR. The sample yields roughly 98,000 clones, roughly 80% seen once. Sequencing was done on a sample of peripheral blood. These receptors were taken from a man aged 70-80 years with active or convalescent COVID-19.

In nucleotides, the CDR3 is TGTGCCAGCAGCCCCGCTAGCGGGTCCTCCTACGAGCAGTACTTC. Translated, it gives CASSPASGSSYEQYF. This chain links TRBV7-2 with TRBJ2-7, with 8 bases aligning to TRBD2. V lost 5 bases to trimming and J lost 0 bases; unmatched junction nucleotides: 6. Germline V gene lookup returns CDR1 SGHTA and CDR2 FQGNSA. The CDR3 spans 15 residues.

V and J are TRBV5-6 and TRBJ2-1; 7 nucleotides line up with TRBD1. The CDR3 runs to 15 residues. Losses at the gene ends were 4 bases for V and 2 bases for J; bases not matched to a gene: 6. Germline-derived CDR1 and CDR2 are SGHDT and YYEEEE. The CDR3 nucleotides read TGTGCCAGCAGCCAGACAGGGATGCCCTACAATGAGCAGTTCTTC. Its translation: CASSQTGMPYNEQFF.

The rearrangement joins TRBV7-2 to TRBJ2-2; TRBD1 matches at 10 bases. CDR3 size: 15 residues. V shed 5 bases, J shed 6 bases, and the junction held 6 bases outside the gene matches. The germline gives CDR1 SGHTA, CDR2 FQGNSA. CDR3 amino acids: CASSPTTGGSGELFF. The CDR3 region has the DNA TGTGCCAGCAGCCCGACGACAGGGGGCTCCGGGGAGCTGTTTTTT.

The chain has TRBV4-3 and TRBJ1-4; D remains ambiguous. Deletions cut 0 bases from V and 3 bases from J, with 14 bases between. CDR3 length: 17 amino acids. Germline V CDR1 and CDR2: LGHNA, YSLEER. CDR3 DNA sequence: TGCGCCAGCAGCCAAGATATGTTGGGCGGGCCTAATGAAAAACTGTTTTTT. Translating it yields CASSQDMLGGPNEKLFF.

CDR3 nucleotides: TGTGCCAGCACAAGGGGGACAGTCGAGTATGGCTACACCTTC. This translates into CASTRGTVEYGYTF. J is TRBJ1-2 and V is TRBV2, with TRBD1 identical over 7 bases. V gave up 7 bases and J gave up 5 bases; unmatched junction bases: 10. The CDR3 is 14 residues long. From germline, CDR1 is SNHLY and CDR2 FYNNEI.